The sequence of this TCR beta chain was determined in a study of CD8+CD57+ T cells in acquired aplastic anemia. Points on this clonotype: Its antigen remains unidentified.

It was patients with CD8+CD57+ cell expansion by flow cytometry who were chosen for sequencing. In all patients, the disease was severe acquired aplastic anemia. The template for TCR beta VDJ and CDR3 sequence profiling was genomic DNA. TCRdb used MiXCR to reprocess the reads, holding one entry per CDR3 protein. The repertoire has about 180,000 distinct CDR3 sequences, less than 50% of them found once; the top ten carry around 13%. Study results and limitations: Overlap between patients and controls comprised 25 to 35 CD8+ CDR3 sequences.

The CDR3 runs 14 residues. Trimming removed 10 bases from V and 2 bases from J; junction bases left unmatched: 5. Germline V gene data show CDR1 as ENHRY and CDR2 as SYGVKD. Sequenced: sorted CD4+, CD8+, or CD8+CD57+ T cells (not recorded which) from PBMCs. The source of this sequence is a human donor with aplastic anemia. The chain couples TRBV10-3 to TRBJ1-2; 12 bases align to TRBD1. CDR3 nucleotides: TGTGCCAGGGACAGGGGGCCGTCAAACTATGGCTACACCTTC. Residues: CARDRGPSNYGYTF.